This passage covers 2 T cell receptor beta chains from one sample sequenced in a study of T cell responses to AZD1222 COVID-19 vaccine. Libraries were prepared by immunoSEQ multiplex PCR; TCRdb keeps only in-frame clonotypes and omits some of them. This sample has about 130,000 clones; 85% to 95% occur once, and the top ten carry approximately 6.8%. The source was peripheral blood, collected 28 days after the second AZD1222 dose. These receptors were obtained from an adult who received the AZD1222 COVID-19 vaccine.

The rearrangement joins TRBV7-2 to TRBJ2-3, with TRBD2 as a possible D gene (5 bases). V lost 5 bases and J 5 bases, leaving 20 bases between the germline ends. This CDR3 comprises 16 residues. CDR1 and CDR2 from the germline V gene are SGHTA and FQGNSA. This CDR3 reads CASSPPDSHPGDTQYF. The CDR3 nucleotides are TGTGCCAGCAGCCCACCGGACTCCCACCCGGGAGATACGCAGTATTTT.

V and J are TRBV3-1 (or the pseudogene TRBV3-2) and TRBJ2-7; D gene ambiguous. From germline, CDR1 is LGHDT and CDR2 YNNKEL (reference sequence). Trimming took off 0 bases at V and 1 base at J, with 10 bases between the two ends. There are 15 residues in the CDR3. CDR3 amino acids: CASSQDLQPSYEQYF. DNA for the CDR3: TGTGCCAGCAGCCAAGATCTTCAACCGTCCTACGAGCAGTACTTC.